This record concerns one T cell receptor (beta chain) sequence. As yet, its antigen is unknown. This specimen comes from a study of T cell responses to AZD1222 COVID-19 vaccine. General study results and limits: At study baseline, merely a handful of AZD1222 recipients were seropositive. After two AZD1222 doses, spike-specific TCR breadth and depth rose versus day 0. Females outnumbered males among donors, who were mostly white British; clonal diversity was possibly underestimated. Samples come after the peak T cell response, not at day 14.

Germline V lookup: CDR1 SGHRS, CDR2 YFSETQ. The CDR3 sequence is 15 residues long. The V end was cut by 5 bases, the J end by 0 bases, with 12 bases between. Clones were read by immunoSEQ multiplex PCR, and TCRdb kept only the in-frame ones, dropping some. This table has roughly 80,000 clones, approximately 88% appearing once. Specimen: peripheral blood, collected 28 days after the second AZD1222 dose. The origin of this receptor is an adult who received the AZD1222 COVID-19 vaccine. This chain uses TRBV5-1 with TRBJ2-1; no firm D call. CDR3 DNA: TGCGCCAGCAGGTTCGACGGTAGCTCCTACAATGAGCAGTTCTTC. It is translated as CASRFDGSSYNEQFF.